The present T cell receptor beta chain was sequenced within a study of siplizumab effects on memory and regulatory T cells. From germline, CDR1 is WNHNN and CDR2 SYGVQD (reference sequence). The CDR3 length is 14 residues. V was pared by 3 bases and J by 0 bases, with 6 bases between. Profiled with immunoSEQ multiplex PCR; TCRdb holds only in-frame clones, not every one. The sample has over 60,000 clones; about 89% are singletons. The rearrangement joins TRBV10-1 to TRBJ2-1; D not certain. The sequenced sample consisted of CD8+ T cells sorted from blood. The sequence was obtained from a human donor in good health. As DNA, the CDR3 is TGCGCCAGCAGTGACGGAAGCTCCTACAATGAGCAGTTCTTC. Translating gives CASSDGSSYNEQFF.